This T cell receptor (beta chain) was obtained from a study of blood T cells in healthy people across ages (dated by TCRdb to 2013 to 2016). Background on the whole study: In model experiments, template switching captured roughly one uniquely barcoded TCR beta cDNA molecule for every two T cells. To avoid experimental bias, donors of different ages were distributed randomly across sequencing lanes. Using deep sequencing normalized with unique cDNA molecular identifiers, the study measured how TCR beta repertoire diversity changes with age. The study analyzed two additional independent replicas of 1 million unique cDNA reads from the same blood draw for two donors, one aged 18 to 30 and one aged 80 or older. The donors were split into four age groups: young (average about 16 years), middle-aged (39), aged (more than 55) and long-lived (about 82).

This clonotype was recorded many times. The antigen it binds to is not known. Base quality data are lacking; no much larger clone is found one base away. The library was produced with 5' RACE. A second PCR of about 6 to 11 cycles was performed with a sample-barcoded 5' primer and a J-beta primer mix. A unique molecular identifier was introduced onto each TCR beta cDNA molecule by a template-switch 5' adaptor carrying 12 random nucleotides. Each sample yielded at least 3 million CDR3-containing paired-end reads. The Mint cDNA synthesis kit, primed by a TRBC-specific oligonucleotide, was used to synthesize first-strand cDNA from all RNA. Following uracil-DNA glycosylase treatment, a first 18-cycle PCR with universal primers M1SS and BC2_uni_R was performed on all cDNA. In the source study's methods: For normalization, 1 million high-quality reads were randomly selected from each sample, with every read carrying a distinct molecular identifier. Reads sharing molecular identifiers were discarded rather than binned into consensus sequences. MiTCR, set to a Q25 quality threshold and the strictest error-elimination algorithm, was used for CDR3 identification, clonotype clustering and error correction. A nonparametric unseen species model using Euler transformation provided a lower-bound estimate of total TCR beta diversity. The public sequencing data were trimmed at Q25 with fastp and processed into clonotypes with MiXCR by TCRdb, which kept only in-frame beta chains. Records with the same CDR3 protein are collapsed into one entry carrying the most frequent genes and DNA. The authors' filters were not applied to this entry. This sample has over 1,500,000 distinct CDR3 sequences in its table, and about 39% of those were observed once. The ten largest clones capture under 30% of the sample.

The 39 donors, aged roughly 6 to 100 years, were systemically healthy Caucasian individuals from Russia. Each donor gave about 10 milliliters of peripheral blood, drawn into EDTA-treated Vacutainer tubes. Ficoll-Paque density-gradient centrifugation was used to isolate PBMCs, with at least 7 million obtained per sample. Trizol reagent was used to extract total RNA from the PBMCs, yielding at least 5 micrograms per sample. The percentages of naive CD45RAhigh/CD27high T cells were determined by flow cytometry on a PBMC aliquot from every donor. What the work shows at the level of the full study, not this receptor alone: Observed TCR beta diversity per million T cells fell roughly linearly with age, and a significant reduction was already apparent by age around 40. Compared with the aged group, the long-lived group had more naive CD4+ T cells, fewer expanded clones and increased TCR diversity, suggesting age selection. Because donor CMV infection status was unknown, age-related changes in expanded clonotypes were potentially confounded. The percentage of naive T cells measured by flow cytometry correlated strongly with observed TCR beta diversity. Estimates of total diversity based on one million sequenced T cells were considered lower bounds and underestimates. Conclusive comparison of naive and antigen-experienced compartments was prevented by the profiling of bulk unsorted PBMCs.

Sequenced sample: blood. This TCR was recovered from a human donor in good health.

CDR3 sequence: CSAPTTPSNYGYTF. The bases read TGCAGTGCTCCCACGACACCTTCTAACTATGGCTACACCTTC. The chain couples TRBV20-1 to TRBJ1-2; no D gene call is confident. CDR1 and CDR2 (DFQATT, SNEGSKA) derive from the germline V gene (reference sequence). Trimming takes 5 bases from V and 0 bases from J, and the germline ends sit 13 bases apart. The CDR3 holds 14 amino acids from the cysteine to the phenylalanine. Left in the record is the CDR3 DNA by itself, 42 bases read in frame from the first base.